A single sample gave rise to the 16 T cell receptor beta chains below, sequenced in a study of T cells in Graves' hyperthyroidism and ophthalmopathy. From RNA transcripts, TCR beta CDR3 regions were amplified. The primer set for the first-round RT-PCR of the TCR CDR3 was HTBI. TCRdb ran MiXCR on the multiplex PCR reads and lists one entry per CDR3 protein. The data contain 550,000 to 700,000 distinct CDR3 sequences, about 14% of them singletons. The specimen sequenced was blood. All receptors come from a woman in her 40s with Graves' ophthalmopathy.

V and J are TRBV20-1 and TRBJ1-6, with 8 bases that match TRBD1. Germline CDR1 DFQATT, CDR2 SNEGSKA (reference sequence). Trimming at V came to 0 bases and at J to 8 bases, leaving 9 bases not matched to a gene. This CDR3 spans 16 amino acids. CDR3 DNA: TGCAGTGCTAGAGACCTATCGACAGGGGAGTATTCACCCCTCCACTTT. This sequence encodes CSARDLSTGEYSPLHF.

This clonotype was detected a few times. The V call is TRBV6-1, the J call TRBJ2-5; D ambiguous. The CDR3 runs 13 residues. Germline CDR1 MNHNS, CDR2 SASEGT. The V end was cut by 6 bases, the J end by 1 base, with 9 bases between. The DNA for the CDR3 is TGTGCCAGCAGACGACCACCCCAAGAGACCCAGTACTTC. This codes for CASRRPPQETQYF.

Many counts were recorded for this clonotype. The V and J genes are TRBV12-3 or TRBV12-4 and TRBJ2-2; D possibly corresponds to TRBD2 (6 bases). The CDR3 is 14 amino acids. V lost 7 bases and J 2 bases, leaving 11 bases between the germline ends. The CDR3 nucleotides read TGTGCCAGCACCCTGGACTATAACACCGGGGAGCTGTTTTTT. It translates to CASTLDYNTGELFF.

This clonotype was recorded many times. The chain is built from TRBV28 and TRBJ2-4; no clear D gene. There are 14 residues in the CDR3. The V end lost 1 base, the J end lost 11 bases, and 15 bases lay between the germline ends. From germline, CDR1 is MDHEN and CDR2 SYDVKM. CDR3 sequence reads: CASSLFPQPPLQYF. CDR3 DNA sequence: TGTGCCAGCAGTTTATTTCCGCAGCCGCCTCTTCAGTACTTC. Variable domain in full (rest from reference TRBV28 and TRBJ2-4): DVKVTQSSRYLVKRTGEKVFLECVQDMDHENMFWYRQDPGLGLRLIYFSYDVKMKEKGDIPEGYSVSREKKERFSLILESASTNQTSMYLCASSLFPQPPLQYFGAGTRLSVL.

This chain connects TRBV6-2 or TRBV6-3 to TRBJ2-3; TRBD2 agrees at 9 bases. Trimming took 0 bases from V and 2 from J; bases not matched to a gene: 9. The CDR3 extends over 18 amino acids. Germline V gene lookup returns CDR1 MNHEY and CDR2 SVGEGT. The CDR3 region is CASSYSRPLAGYTDTQYF. In DNA, the CDR3 is TGTGCCAGCAGTTACTCAAGACCCCTAGCGGGGTACACAGATACGCAGTATTTT.

This clonotype came up once. CDR3 in DNA: TGCAGTGCTAGTTTATCAGGAAAACAATCCTACGAGCAGTACTTC. Amino acids: CSASLSGKQSYEQYF. The genes are TRBV20-1 and TRBJ2-7; no definite D call. CDR1 is DFQATT, CDR2 SNEGSKA, per germline (reference sequence). With 3 bases removed from V and 1 base from J, the gap between germline ends came to 16 bases. CDR3 length: 15 amino acids.

This clonotype was found many times. The J gene is TRBJ1-5, the V gene TRBV27; D not resolved. Between the trimmed V and J ends, which lost 6 bases and 1 base, there was a span of 13 bases. Germline values: CDR1 MNHEY, CDR2 SMNVEV (reference sequence). The length of the CDR3 is 15 residues. The CDR3 DNA follows: TGTGCCAGCAGCCGCGACGGATTGAGCAATCAGCCCCAGCATTTT. Translation gives CASSRDGLSNQPQHF.

For the CDR3, the DNA is TGCAGCGTTGAGGGACAGGGAAGGAGTGAGCAGTACTTC. Its protein product is CSVEGQGRSEQYF. The rearrangement links TRBV29-1 to TRBJ2-7; TRBD1 matches at 9 bases. The CDR3 is made up of 13 amino acids. With 3 bases clipped from V and 7 bases from J, the junction kept 7 bases outside the gene matches. Germline V gene sequence: CDR1 SQVTM, CDR2 ANQGSEA.

This clonotype has ten or more counts. The chain employs TRBV12-3 or TRBV12-4 and TRBJ1-5; D is possibly TRBD1 (5 bases). Trimming left V 1 base short and J 9 bases short, with 16 bases between. The CDR3 totals 15 residues. The CDR3 protein is CASSLEGRAPWPQHF. DNA for the CDR3: TGTGCCAGCAGTTTAGAGGGCAGGGCCCCGTGGCCCCAGCATTTT.

The table lists this clonotype with many counts. The rearrangement joins TRBV27 to TRBJ1-6; 11 bases map to TRBD1. Germline V gene lookup returns CDR1 MNHEY and CDR2 SMNVEV (reference sequence). V lost 2 bases to trimming and J lost 9 bases; unmatched junction nucleotides: 6. The CDR3 runs 16 residues. The CDR3 loop is CASSLGTGGLGSPLHF. The CDR3 DNA follows: TGTGCCAGCAGTTTAGGGACAGGGGGTCTGGGTTCACCCCTCCACTTT.

This clonotype came up many times. V and J are TRBV30 and TRBJ2-6; D uncertain. The CDR3 runs to 14 residues. Trimming left V 2 bases short and J 0 bases short, with 5 bases between. Germline V CDR1 and CDR2: GTSNPN, SVGIG (reference sequence). The CDR3 bases are TGTGCCTGGAGTTTGCACTCTGGGGCCAACGTCCTGACTTTC. It encodes CAWSLHSGANVLTF.

This clonotype was counted ten times or more. V is TRBV20-1 and J is TRBJ1-1; TRBD1 aligns across 9 bases. Germline V lookup: CDR1 DFQATT, CDR2 SNEGSKA (reference sequence). The CDR3 contains 13 residues. Germline trimming cut 7 bases from V and 6 bases from J; bases unmatched to any gene: 9. The CDR3 loop reads CSVTTGGVSEAFF. The CDR3, as DNA: TGCAGTGTTACCACAGGGGGCGTTTCTGAAGCTTTCTTT.

This clonotype showed up many times. The rearrangement uses TRBV4-1 and TRBJ1-2; TRBD1 matches at 7 bases. CDR3 size: 13 residues. J gave up 7 bases and V 1 base, and 3 bases lay outside the gene matches. Germline-derived CDR1 and CDR2 are MGHRA and YSYEKL. This CDR3 reads CASSQATGVGYTF. The CDR3 coding sequence is TGCGCCAGCAGCCAAGCTACAGGGGTTGGCTACACCTTC.

As concerns this clonotype: This is likely an artifact of a read error, given a far larger clone one base away. This chain connects TRBV11-1 to TRBJ2-2; D remains unclear. Trimming left V 8 bases short and J 4 bases short, with 8 bases between. This CDR3 contains 12 residues. Germline V CDR1 and CDR2: SGHAT, FQDESV (reference sequence). CDR3 loop: CASGPSTGELFF. In nucleotides, the CDR3 is TGTGCCAGCGGCCCCAGCACCGGGGAGCTGTTTTTT.

This clonotype was found many times. This chain uses TRBV19 with TRBJ2-7, with a possible D match to TRBD2 (7 bases). The CDR3 totals 15 residues. V gave up 3 bases and J gave up 0 bases, with 12 bases separating them. Germline loops: CDR1 LNHDA, CDR2 SQIVND (reference sequence). The CDR3 bases are TGTGCCAGTAGTATCCTAGGGGGGGTCTCCTACGAGCAGTACTTC. This sequence encodes CASSILGGVSYEQYF. The whole variable domain, remainder taken from reference TRBV19 and TRBJ2-7, is DGGITQSPKYLFRKEGQNVTLSCEQNLNHDAMYWYRQDPGQGLRLIYYSQIVNDFQKGDIAEGYSVSREKKESFPLTVTSAQKNPTAFYLCASSILGGVSYEQYFGPGTRLTVT.

This clonotype was seen many times. CDR3 residues: CASSVTQGRDQPQHF. Here the CDR3 DNA reads TGTGCCAGCAGCGTCACGCAGGGAAGGGATCAGCCCCAGCATTTT. The chain couples TRBV9 to TRBJ1-5, with D perhaps TRBD1 (5 bases). V dropped 2 bases and J dropped 5 bases, with 14 bases sitting between them. This CDR3 is 15 amino acids long. Germline CDR1 and CDR2: SGDLS and YYNGEE.